This T cell receptor (beta chain) comes out of a study of T cell responses to AZD1222 COVID-19 vaccine. Overall study findings and caveats: Every sample of the repertoires postdated the peak T cell response.

Sequencing used immunoSEQ multiplex PCR; TCRdb keeps in-frame clones, though not all of them. The table shows just under 20,000 clones, with roughly 84% occurring only once. As for this clone: Its antigen is not known.

CDR1 is MNHEY, CDR2 SVGAGI, per germline. The CDR3 is made up of 14 amino acids. The V end was cut by 5 bases, the J end by 4 bases, with 9 bases between. V and J are TRBV6-5 and TRBJ2-6; D gene uncertain. Specimen: peripheral blood, collected 28 days after the second AZD1222 dose. The receptor was isolated from an adult who received the AZD1222 COVID-19 vaccine. The CDR3 bases are TGTGCCAGCAGTCTAGGTTCCGGGGCCAACGTCCTGACTTTC. As protein: CASSLGSGANVLTF.